One and the same sample provided the 13 T cell receptor beta chains below, sequenced in a study of blood T cell repertoires in COVID-19 (dated by TCRdb to the early 2020s). The library was built by means of the immunoSEQ multiplex PCR assay. What TCRdb holds here is the immuneACCESS table cut down to in-frame rearrangements. Part of the clones is not present; checked against another copy, under half of the missing clones reflect an unresolved V gene, and the others are unexplained. The sample table holds roughly 85,000 clones, of which 70% to 90% were seen once. The ten most abundant clones make up about 25% of the sample. The sequenced sample consisted of peripheral blood. Source of these receptors: a man in his forties or fifties with active or convalescent COVID-19.

This clone came up once. The V gene is TRBV28, the J gene TRBJ2-7; 7 bases fit TRBD2. Germline trimming cut 5 bases from V and 0 bases from J; bases unmatched to any gene: 4. CDR1 MDHEN and CDR2 SYDVKM come from the germline V gene. This CDR3 has 14 amino acids. In DNA form, the CDR3 reads TGTGCCAGCAGTCTAGCGGTAGTCTCCTACGAGCAGTACTTC. It codes for CASSLAVVSYEQYF.

This sequence joins TRBV28 and TRBJ2-3; TRBD1 matches 7 bases. V lost 2 bases, J lost 5 bases, and 10 bases stayed unmatched. Germline lookup yields CDR1 MDHEN and CDR2 SYDVKM. This CDR3 is built from 16 residues. CDR3 DNA sequence: TGTGCCAGCAGTTTAGCTGGGACAGCCGAGGGAGATACGCAGTATTTT. This encodes CASSLAGTAEGDTQYF. The variable domain in full, with the rest retrieved from reference TRBV28 and TRBJ2-3, is DVKVTQSSRYLVKRTGEKVFLECVQDMDHENMFWYRQDPGLGLRLIYFSYDVKMKEKGDIPEGYSVSREKKERFSLILESASTNQTSMYLCASSLAGTAEGDTQYFGPGTRLTVL.

In its sample, this clone was seen once. The chain is built from TRBV29-1 and TRBJ2-7; possibly TRBD2 for D (7 bases). The ends were cut back, 4 bases at V and 2 bases at J, with 15 bases in the middle. The CDR3 runs to 14 residues. Per germline, CDR1 SQVTM and CDR2 ANQGSEA. The CDR3 DNA follows: TGCAGCGTTGCCCACGGCGGGGGCACCTACGAGCAGTACTTC. It is translated as CSVAHGGGTYEQYF.

This clone was detected only once. This chain connects TRBV2 to TRBJ2-1, with 9 bases that match TRBD1. The V and J ends lost 4 bases and 6 bases, in that order; junction bases with no gene match: 10. This CDR3 region has 16 residues. Germline assignment: CDR1 SNHLY and CDR2 FYNNEI. CDR3 coding DNA: TGTGCCAGCAGTGGCCGGACAGGGGAAATTGTCAATGAGCAGTTCTTC. It codes for CASSGRTGEIVNEQFF.

The chain is built from TRBV5-1 and TRBJ1-1; unclear D gene. CDR1 is SGHRS and CDR2 is YFSETQ in the germline V gene. The CDR3 is 12 residues long. Between the trimmed V and J ends, which lost 1 base and 7 bases, there was a span of 8 bases. The CDR3 spells CASSLLGSEAFF. For the CDR3, the DNA is TGCGCCAGCAGCTTGCTGGGGAGTGAAGCTTTCTTT.

The chain combines TRBV28 with TRBJ1-5; 7 bases line up with TRBD1. Per the germline V gene, CDR1 is MDHEN and CDR2 is SYDVKM. With V trimmed by 4 bases and J by 3 bases, 3 bases remained unmatched. There are 14 residues in the CDR3. The CDR3 DNA sequence: TGTGCCAGCAGTTGGGGACAGCTCAATCAGCCCCAGCATTTT. Amino acid sequence: CASSWGQLNQPQHF.

V usage is TRBV3-1 (or the pseudogene TRBV3-2) and J usage is TRBJ1-4, with 7 bases identical to TRBD1. The CDR3 is made up of 15 amino acids. CDR1 and CDR2 (germline): LGHDT, YNNKEL (reference sequence). Trimming at V came to 4 bases and at J to 10 bases, leaving 12 bases not matched to a gene. The CDR3 sequence: CASSRGTDNRGKLFF. CDR3 coding DNA: TGTGCCAGCAGCCGAGGGACAGACAACAGGGGAAAACTGTTTTTT.

V gene TRBV18 combines with J gene TRBJ1-5, with D unresolved. The CDR3 spans 15 residues. Germline V gene data show CDR1 as KGHSH and CDR2 as LQKENI. The germline V and J ends were trimmed by 1 base and 1 base, with 8 bases remaining between them. CDR3 nucleotide sequence: TGTGCCAGCTCACCACTCGACGGGAGCAATCAGCCCCAGCATTTT. It is translated as CASSPLDGSNQPQHF.

In DNA, the CDR3 is TGTGCCAGCTCACCGGCTTCAGGGATCAGCTCCTACAATGAGCAGTTCTTC. Amino acids: CASSPASGISSYNEQFF. The chain links TRBV18 to TRBJ2-1; tentatively, D is TRBD1 (5 bases). The CDR3 runs 17 residues. The V gene's germline CDR1 is KGHSH and CDR2 LQKENI. Between the trimmed V and J ends, which lost 3 bases and 0 bases, there was a span of 15 bases.

The chain joins TRBV28 to TRBJ2-5; TRBD2 might be the D (6 bases). Trimming took off 5 bases at V and 7 bases at J, with 14 bases between the two ends. Germline assignment: CDR1 MDHEN and CDR2 SYDVKM. The CDR3 spans 13 residues. The CDR3 protein is CASSRGDSGTQYF. DNA of the CDR3: TGTGCCAGCAGTCGCGGAGATAGCGGGACCCAGTACTTC.

V and J are TRBV7-6 and TRBJ1-4, with 8 nucleotides matching TRBD1. The J segment lost 7 bases and the V segment lost 2 bases, leaving 6 bases of the junction unmatched. The CDR3 has 15 amino acids. Germline V gene sequence: CDR1 SGHVS, CDR2 FNYEAQ. The CDR3 is CASSLRTGRVEKLFF. CDR3 in DNA: TGTGCCAGCAGCTTAAGGACAGGGAGGGTTGAAAAACTGTTTTTT.

V and J are TRBV6-5 and TRBJ1-5; D gene ambiguous. The CDR3 has 12 residues. Germline V lookup: CDR1 MNHEY, CDR2 SVGAGI. V was pared by 8 bases and J by 4 bases, with 9 bases between. CDR3 residues: CASGRQNQPQHF. In nucleotides, the CDR3 is TGTGCCAGCGGGAGACAAAATCAGCCCCAGCATTTT.

This chain joins TRBV21-1 and TRBJ1-1. TRBV21-1 is noted as a pseudogene. The CDR3 runs to 13 residues. The CDR3 sequence is CASSGGVNTEAFF. CDR3 in DNA: TGTGCCAGCAGCGGGGGGGTTAACACTGAAGCTTTCTTT.